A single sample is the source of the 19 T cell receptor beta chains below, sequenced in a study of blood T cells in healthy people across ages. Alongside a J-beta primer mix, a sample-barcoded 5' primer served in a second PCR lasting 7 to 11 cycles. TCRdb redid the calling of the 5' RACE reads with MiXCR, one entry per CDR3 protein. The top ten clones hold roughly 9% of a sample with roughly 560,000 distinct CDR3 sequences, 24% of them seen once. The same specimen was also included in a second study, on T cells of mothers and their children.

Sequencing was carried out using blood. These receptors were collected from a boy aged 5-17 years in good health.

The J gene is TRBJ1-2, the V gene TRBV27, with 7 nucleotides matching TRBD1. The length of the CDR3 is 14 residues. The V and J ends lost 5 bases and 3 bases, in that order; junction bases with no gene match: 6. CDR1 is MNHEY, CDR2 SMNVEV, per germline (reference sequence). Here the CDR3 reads CASSVDREDYGYTF. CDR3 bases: TGTGCCAGCAGTGTTGACAGGGAGGACTATGGCTACACCTTC.

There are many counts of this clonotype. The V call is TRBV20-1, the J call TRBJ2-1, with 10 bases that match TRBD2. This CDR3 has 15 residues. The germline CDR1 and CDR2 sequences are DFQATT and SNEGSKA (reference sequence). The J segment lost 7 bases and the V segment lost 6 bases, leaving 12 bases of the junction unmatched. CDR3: CSAPGPASGSNEQFF. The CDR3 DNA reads TGCAGTGCCCCAGGGCCGGCTAGCGGGAGTAATGAGCAGTTCTTC.

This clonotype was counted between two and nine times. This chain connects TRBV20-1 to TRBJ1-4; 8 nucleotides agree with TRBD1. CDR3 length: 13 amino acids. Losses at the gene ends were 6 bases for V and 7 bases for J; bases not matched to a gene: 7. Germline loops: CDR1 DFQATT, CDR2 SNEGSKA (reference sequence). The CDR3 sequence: CSAPDRAVEKLFF. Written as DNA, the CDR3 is TGCAGTGCCCCGGACAGGGCAGTTGAAAAACTGTTTTTT.

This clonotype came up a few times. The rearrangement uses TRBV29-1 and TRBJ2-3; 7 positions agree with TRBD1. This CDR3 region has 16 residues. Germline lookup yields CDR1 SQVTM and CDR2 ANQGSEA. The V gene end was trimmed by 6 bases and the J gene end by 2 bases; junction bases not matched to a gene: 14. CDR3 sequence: CSVLIRDRRLTDTQYF. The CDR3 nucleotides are TGCAGCGTATTAATCCGGGACAGAAGGCTCACAGATACGCAGTATTTT.

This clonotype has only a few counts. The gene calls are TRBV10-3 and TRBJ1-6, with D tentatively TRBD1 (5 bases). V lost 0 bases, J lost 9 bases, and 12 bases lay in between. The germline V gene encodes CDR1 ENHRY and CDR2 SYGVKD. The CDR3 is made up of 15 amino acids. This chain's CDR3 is CAISESAQVGSPLHF. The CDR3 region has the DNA TGTGCCATCAGTGAGTCGGCACAGGTGGGTTCACCCCTCCACTTT.

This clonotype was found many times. CDR3 DNA: TGTGCCAGCAGCTGGACGGGAAACTATGGCTACACCTTC. Translation gives CASSWTGNYGYTF. V is TRBV27 and J is TRBJ1-2, with D uncertain. There are 13 residues in the CDR3. Trimming removed 6 bases at V and 2 bases at J, with 10 bases between. Germline lookup yields CDR1 MNHEY and CDR2 SMNVEV (reference sequence).

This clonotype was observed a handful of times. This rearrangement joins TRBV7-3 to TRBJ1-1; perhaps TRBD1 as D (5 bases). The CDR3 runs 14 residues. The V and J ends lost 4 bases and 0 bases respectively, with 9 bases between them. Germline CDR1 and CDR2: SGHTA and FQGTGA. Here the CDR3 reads CASSCRVLNTEAFF. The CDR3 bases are TGTGCCAGCAGCTGCAGGGTTCTGAACACTGAAGCTTTCTTT.

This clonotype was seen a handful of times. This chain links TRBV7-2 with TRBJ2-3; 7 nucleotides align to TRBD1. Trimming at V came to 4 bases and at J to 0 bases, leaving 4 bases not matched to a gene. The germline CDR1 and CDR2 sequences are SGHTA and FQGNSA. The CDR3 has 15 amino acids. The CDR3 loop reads CASSSRQGSTDTQYF. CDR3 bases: TGTGCCAGCAGCTCTCGACAGGGTAGCACAGATACGCAGTATTTT.

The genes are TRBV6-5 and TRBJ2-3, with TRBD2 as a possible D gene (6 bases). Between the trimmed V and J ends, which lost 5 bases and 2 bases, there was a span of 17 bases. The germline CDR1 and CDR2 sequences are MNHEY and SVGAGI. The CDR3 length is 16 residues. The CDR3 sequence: CASSTRTGDPTDTQYF. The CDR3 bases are TGTGCCAGCAGTACCCGCACGGGGGACCCCACAGATACGCAGTATTTT.

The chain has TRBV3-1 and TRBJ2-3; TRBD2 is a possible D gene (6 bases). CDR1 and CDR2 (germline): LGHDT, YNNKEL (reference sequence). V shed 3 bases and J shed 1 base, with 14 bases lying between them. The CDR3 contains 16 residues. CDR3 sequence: CASSHPRASGTDTQYF. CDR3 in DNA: TGTGCCAGCAGCCATCCTCGGGCTAGCGGCACAGATACGCAGTATTTT.

This CDR3 is CASSQRLAGSSYEQYF. CDR3 DNA sequence: TGTGCCAGCAGCCAACGACTAGCGGGGAGCTCCTACGAGCAGTACTTC. The chain joins TRBV4-2 to TRBJ2-7; 11 bases map to TRBD2. The J segment lost 0 bases and the V segment lost 2 bases, leaving 3 bases of the junction unmatched. The CDR3 consists of 16 residues. Germline V gives CDR1 LGHNA, CDR2 YNFKEQ.

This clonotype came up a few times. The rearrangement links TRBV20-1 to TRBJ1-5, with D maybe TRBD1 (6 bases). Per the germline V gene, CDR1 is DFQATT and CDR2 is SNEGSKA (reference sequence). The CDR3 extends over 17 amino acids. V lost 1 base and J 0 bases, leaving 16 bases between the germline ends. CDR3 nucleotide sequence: TGCAGTGCTAGAGTGGGCAGGGGACCCCTTAGCAATCAGCCCCAGCATTTT. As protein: CSARVGRGPLSNQPQHF.

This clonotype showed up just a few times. The chain's CDR3 is CSFGQGPYEQYF. CDR3 nucleotides: TGCAGCTTCGGACAGGGGCCCTACGAGCAGTACTTC. This rearrangement joins TRBV29-1 to TRBJ2-5; TRBD1 aligns across 9 bases. The J call may be faulty, since TRBJ2-7 better matches the DNA end. This CDR3 comprises 12 residues. Germline V lookup: CDR1 SQVTM, CDR2 ANQGSEA.

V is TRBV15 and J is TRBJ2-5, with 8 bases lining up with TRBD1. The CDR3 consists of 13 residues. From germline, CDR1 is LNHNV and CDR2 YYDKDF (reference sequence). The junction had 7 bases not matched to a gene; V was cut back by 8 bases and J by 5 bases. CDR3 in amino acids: CATEGTGTETQYF. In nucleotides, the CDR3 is TGTGCCACCGAGGGGACAGGTACTGAGACCCAGTACTTC.

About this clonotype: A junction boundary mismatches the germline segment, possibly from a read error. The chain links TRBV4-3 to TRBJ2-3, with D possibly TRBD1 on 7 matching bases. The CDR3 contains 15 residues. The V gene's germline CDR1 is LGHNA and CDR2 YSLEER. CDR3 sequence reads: CVSSQGAGGPDTQYF. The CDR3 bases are TGCGTCAGCAGCCAAGGGGCAGGGGGGCCAGATACGCAGTATTTT.

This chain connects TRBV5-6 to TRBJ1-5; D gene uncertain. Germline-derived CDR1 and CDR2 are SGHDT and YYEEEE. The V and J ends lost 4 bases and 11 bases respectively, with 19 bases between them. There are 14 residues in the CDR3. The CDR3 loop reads CASSRGNSKEAQHF. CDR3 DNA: TGTGCCAGCAGCCGAGGGAACAGCAAAGAGGCCCAGCATTTT.

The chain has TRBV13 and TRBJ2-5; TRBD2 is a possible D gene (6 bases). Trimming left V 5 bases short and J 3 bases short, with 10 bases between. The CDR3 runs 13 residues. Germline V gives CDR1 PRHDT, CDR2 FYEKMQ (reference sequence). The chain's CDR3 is CASSPTREETQYF. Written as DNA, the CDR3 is TGTGCCAGCAGCCCGACTAGAGAAGAGACCCAGTACTTC. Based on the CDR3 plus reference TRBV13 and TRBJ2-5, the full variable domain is AAGVIQSPRHLIKEKRETATLKCYPIPRHDTVYWYQQGPGQDPQFLISFYEKMQSDKGSIPDRFSAQQFSDYHSELNMSSLELGDSALYFCASSPTREETQYFGPGTRLLVL.

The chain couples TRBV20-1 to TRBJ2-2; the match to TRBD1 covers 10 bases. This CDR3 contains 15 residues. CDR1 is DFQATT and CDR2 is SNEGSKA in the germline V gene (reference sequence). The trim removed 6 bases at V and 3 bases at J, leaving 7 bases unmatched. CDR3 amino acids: CSADGTGVYTGELFF. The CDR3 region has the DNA TGCAGTGCGGACGGGACAGGGGTCTACACCGGGGAGCTGTTTTTT.

The CDR3 loop reads CASSLVRGGTGELFF. CDR3 nucleotides: TGTGCCAGCAGCTTAGTGCGGGGAGGGACCGGGGAGCTGTTTTTT. The rearrangement uses TRBV7-2 and TRBJ2-2; TRBD2 aligns across 7 bases. The length of the CDR3 is 15 residues. Germline lookup yields CDR1 SGHTA and CDR2 FQGNSA. J gave up 5 bases and V 1 base, and 4 bases lay outside the gene matches.